The clone carrying this T cell receptor beta chain was counted a few times. What it binds is unknown. The V and J ends lost 3 bases and 3 bases, in that order; junction bases with no gene match: 5. The CDR3 totals 15 residues. It was with a sample-barcoded 5' primer and a J-beta primer mix that a second PCR of roughly 6 to 12 cycles was run. With 12 random nucleotides, a template-switch adaptor tagged each individual cDNA molecule. Every individual sample yielded 3 million or more paired-end reads (each containing CDR3). TCRdb recomputed calls from the 5' RACE reads with MiXCR, one row per CDR3 protein. Of 1.2 million to 1.5 million distinct CDR3 sequences in the sample, about 43% were seen once. This record belongs to a study of blood T cells in healthy people across ages. Whole-study results and caveats: Diversity estimates from one million T cells were considered underestimates. Older age went with lower TCR beta diversity per million T cells, in a roughly linear way.

The sample consisted of blood. The gene calls are TRBV12-3 or TRBV12-4 and TRBJ2-3; 8 positions agree with TRBD2. This clonotype was sampled from a woman in her late teens or twenties in good health. The CDR3 loop is CASSFVAGGTDTQYF. CDR3 nucleotides: TGTGCCAGCAGTTTTGTCGCGGGAGGAACAGATACGCAGTATTTT.